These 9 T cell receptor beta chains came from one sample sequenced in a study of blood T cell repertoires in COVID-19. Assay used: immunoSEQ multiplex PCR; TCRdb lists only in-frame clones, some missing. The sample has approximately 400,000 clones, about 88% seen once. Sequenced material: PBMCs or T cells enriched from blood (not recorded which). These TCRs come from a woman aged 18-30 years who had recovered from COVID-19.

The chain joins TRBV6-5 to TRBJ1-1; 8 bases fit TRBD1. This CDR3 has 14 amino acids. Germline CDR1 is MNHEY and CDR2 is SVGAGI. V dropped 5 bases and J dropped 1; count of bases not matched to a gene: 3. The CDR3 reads CASSPGGENTEAFF. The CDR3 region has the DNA TGTGCCAGCAGTCCAGGGGGCGAGAACACTGAAGCTTTCTTT.

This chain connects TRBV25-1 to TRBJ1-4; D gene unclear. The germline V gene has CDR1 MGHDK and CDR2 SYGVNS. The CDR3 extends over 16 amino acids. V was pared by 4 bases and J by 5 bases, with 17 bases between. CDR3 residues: CASSALGRELNEKLFF. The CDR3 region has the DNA TGTGCCAGCAGTGCCCTCGGGCGGGAACTCAATGAAAAACTGTTTTTT. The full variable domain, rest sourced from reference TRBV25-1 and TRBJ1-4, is EADIYQTPRYLVIGTGKKITLECSQTMGHDKMYWYQQDPGMELHLIHYSYGVNSTEKGDLSSESTVSRIRTEHFPLTLESARPSHTSQYLCASSALGRELNEKLFFGSGTQLSVL.

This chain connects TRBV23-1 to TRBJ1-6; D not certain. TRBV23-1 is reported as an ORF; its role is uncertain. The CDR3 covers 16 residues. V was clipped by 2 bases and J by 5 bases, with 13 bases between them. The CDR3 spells CASSQLYRGNNSPLHF. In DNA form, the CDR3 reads TGCGCCAGCAGTCAACTGTATAGAGGGAATAATTCACCCCTCCACTTT.

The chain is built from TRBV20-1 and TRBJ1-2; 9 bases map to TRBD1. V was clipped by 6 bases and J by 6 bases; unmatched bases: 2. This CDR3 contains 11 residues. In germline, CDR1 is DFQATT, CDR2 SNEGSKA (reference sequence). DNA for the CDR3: TGCAGTGCCCGGACAGGGGATGGCTACACCTTC. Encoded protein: CSARTGDGYTF.

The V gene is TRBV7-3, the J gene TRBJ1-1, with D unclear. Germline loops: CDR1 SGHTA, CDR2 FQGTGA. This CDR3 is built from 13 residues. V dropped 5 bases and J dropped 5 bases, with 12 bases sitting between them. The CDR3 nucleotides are TGTGCCAGCAGCCCCGGGATCACTACTGAAGCTTTCTTT. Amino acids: CASSPGITTEAFF. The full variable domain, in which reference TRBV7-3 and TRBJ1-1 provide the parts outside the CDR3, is GAGVSQTPSNKVTEKGKYVELRCDPISGHTALYWYRQSLGQGPEFLIYFQGTGAADDSGLPNDRFFAVRPEGSVSTLKIQRTERGDSAVYLCASSPGITTEAFFGQGTRLTVV.

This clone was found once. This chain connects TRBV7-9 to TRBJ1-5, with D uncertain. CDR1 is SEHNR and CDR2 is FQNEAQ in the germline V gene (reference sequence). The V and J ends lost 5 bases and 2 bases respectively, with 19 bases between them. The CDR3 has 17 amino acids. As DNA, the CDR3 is TGTGCCAGCAGCCCCGGGGAGCTTGTCAGCGGCAATCAGCCCCAGCATTTT. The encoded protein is CASSPGELVSGNQPQHF.

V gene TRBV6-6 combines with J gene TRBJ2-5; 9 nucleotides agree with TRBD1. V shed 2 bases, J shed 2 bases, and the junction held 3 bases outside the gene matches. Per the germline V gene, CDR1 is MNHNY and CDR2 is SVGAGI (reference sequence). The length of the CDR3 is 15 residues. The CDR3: CASSYGQGKQETQYF. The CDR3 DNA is TGTGCCAGCAGTTACGGACAGGGGAAACAAGAGACCCAGTACTTC.

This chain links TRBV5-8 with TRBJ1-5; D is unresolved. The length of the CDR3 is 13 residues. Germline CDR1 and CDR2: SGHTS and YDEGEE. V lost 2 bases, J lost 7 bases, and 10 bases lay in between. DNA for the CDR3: TGTGCCAGCAGCTTAGTAGGAGGGCAGCCCCAGCATTTT. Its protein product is CASSLVGGQPQHF. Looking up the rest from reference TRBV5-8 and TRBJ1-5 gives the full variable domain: EAGVTQSPTHLIKTRGQQATLRCSPISGHTSVYWYQQALGLGLQFLLWYDEGEERNRGNFPPRFSGRQFPNYSSELNVNALELEDSALYLCASSLVGGQPQHFGDGTRLSIL.

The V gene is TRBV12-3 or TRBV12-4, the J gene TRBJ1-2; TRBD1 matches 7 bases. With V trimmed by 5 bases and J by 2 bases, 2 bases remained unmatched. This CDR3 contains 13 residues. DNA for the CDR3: TGTGCCAGCAGTCAGACAGGGAACTATGGCTACACCTTC. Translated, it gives CASSQTGNYGYTF.